This record looks at one T cell receptor beta chain sequence and its context. Its cognate antigen is unknown. This sample is part of a study of OX40 agonist ivuxolimab in advanced cancers. Study-level information: An anti-OX40 (CD134) antibody with agonistic activity, ivuxolimab, was administered to patients.

V shed 6 bases, J shed 5 bases, and the junction held 7 bases outside the gene matches. There are 13 residues in the CDR3. Germline CDR1 reads SQVTM; CDR2 reads ANQGSEA. The protocol was immunoSEQ multiplex PCR, while the TCRdb copy is restricted to in-frame clones and leaves out a portion. The data show 37,000 or so clones, with roughly 69% seen just once and 18% held by the top ten. Study-wide points: Fewer expanded clones were found on average in CD4+ than in CD8+ T cells. Dosing at 0.1 to 3.0 mg/kg was accompanied by clonal expansion of CD4+ and CD8+ blood T cells by week 6.

Exclusion applied to patients with autoimmune disease history or systemic immunosuppression. The V call is TRBV29-1, the J call TRBJ1-5; 7 nucleotides line up with TRBD1. The input for sequencing was CD4+ or CD8+ T cells sorted from blood, taken in a trial of the OX40 agonist ivuxolimab. The source is an adult with an advanced solid tumor such as melanoma, head and neck, liver or kidney cancer. CDR3 protein: CSVADRFDQPQHF. CDR3 in DNA: TGCAGCGTGGCGGACAGGTTTGATCAGCCCCAGCATTTT.